Below, 18 T cell receptor beta chains from the same sample are listed, as sequenced in a study of naive and memory T cell subsets. TCR cDNA received a 3' ligated oligonucleotide that carried a UMI. The SP2 primer and nested alpha and beta constant region primers amplified ligated cDNA in four rounds. TCRdb ran MiXCR on the 5' RACE reads and lists one entry per CDR3 protein. The sample holds more than 60,000 distinct CDR3 sequences, around 8% seen once. Source of these receptors: a female donor in good health.

This clonotype was counted between two and nine times. V gene TRBV5-4 combines with J gene TRBJ2-6; 7 bases agree with TRBD2. Trimming took 1 base from V and 2 from J; bases not matched to a gene: 9. Germline V CDR1 and CDR2: SGHNT, YYREEE (reference sequence). There are 18 residues in the CDR3. The CDR3 DNA sequence: TGTGCCAGCAGCTTGTCAGGCGGGAGTAGGACTGGGGCCAACGTCCTGACTTTC. Its translation: CASSLSGGSRTGANVLTF.

This clonotype was recorded many times. The genes are TRBV12-3 or TRBV12-4 and TRBJ2-5; D is possibly TRBD1 (6 bases). The CDR3 is 14 amino acids. V was shortened by 2 bases and J by 2 bases, with 9 bases between the two germline ends. The CDR3 region has the DNA TGTGCCAGCAGTTTAAGGACAGCTCAAGAGACCCAGTACTTC. Translating it yields CASSLRTAQETQYF.

This clonotype was observed a handful of times. This chain connects TRBV6-5 to TRBJ2-7; no firm D call. This CDR3 contains 15 residues. The germline V and J ends were trimmed by 4 bases and 0 bases, with 13 bases remaining between them. Germline loops: CDR1 MNHEY, CDR2 SVGAGI. DNA for the CDR3: TGTGCCAGCAGTTCCCTTGGGCCTAGCTCCTACGAGCAGTACTTC. Its translation: CASSSLGPSSYEQYF.

The V call is TRBV7-2, the J call TRBJ2-3, with D hard to call. CDR1 and CDR2 (germline): SGHTA, FQGNSA. Trimming stripped 5 bases from V and 4 bases from J, with 13 bases between. CDR3 size: 14 residues. The CDR3 region is CASSIARLADTQYF. CDR3 nucleotide sequence: TGTGCCAGCAGCATCGCGCGTTTGGCAGATACGCAGTATTTT.

At least ten counts were recorded for this clonotype. V usage is TRBV6-6 and J usage is TRBJ2-7; D not resolved. Germline V gives CDR1 MNHNY, CDR2 SVGAGI (reference sequence). The V end was cut by 0 bases, the J end by 3 bases, with 3 bases between. This CDR3 is 12 amino acids long. CDR3 sequence: CASSYSSYEQYF. DNA of the CDR3: TGTGCCAGCAGTTACTCAAGCTACGAGCAGTACTTC.

The sample holds a few counts of this clonotype. CDR3 nucleotides: TGTGCCAGCAGTTTTTACAGACACAATCAGCCCCAGCATTTT. Translating it yields CASSFYRHNQPQHF. V is TRBV28 and J is TRBJ1-5; D is uncertain. The CDR3 is made up of 14 amino acids. Deletions cut 3 bases from V and 3 bases from J, with 9 bases between. Germline V lookup: CDR1 MDHEN, CDR2 SYDVKM.

Many counts were recorded for this clonotype. The V call is TRBV6-1, the J call TRBJ1-1, with TRBD1 matching 7 bases. Germline V CDR1 and CDR2: MNHNS, SASEGT. V dropped 6 bases and J dropped 6; count of bases not matched to a gene: 16. The CDR3 is made up of 16 amino acids. CDR3: CASRGNRGPRPPEAFF. CDR3 bases: TGTGCCAGCAGGGGAAACAGGGGCCCCAGGCCACCTGAAGCTTTCTTT.

V gene TRBV5-1 combines with J gene TRBJ2-2; either TRBD1 or TRBD2 may supply D (5 bases each). V was shortened by 2 bases and J by 7 bases, with 15 bases between the two germline ends. The CDR3 has 15 amino acids. CDR1 is SGHRS, CDR2 YFSETQ, per germline. The CDR3 sequence: CASSLNGAGVGELFF. CDR3 nucleotide sequence: TGCGCCAGCAGCTTAAACGGGGCCGGCGTCGGGGAGCTGTTTTTT.

This clonotype showed up many times. V gene TRBV6-6 combines with J gene TRBJ1-2; TRBD1 is a possible D gene (6 bases). Trimming pared 7 bases from V and 6 bases from J, leaving 15 bases between. The CDR3 sequence is 13 residues long. Germline loops: CDR1 MNHNY, CDR2 SVGAGI (reference sequence). The CDR3: CASTVTGHHGYTF. CDR3 bases: TGTGCCAGCACCGTAACAGGGCATCATGGCTACACCTTC.

This clonotype was counted many times. The CDR3, as DNA: TGTGCCAGCAGCCTTCTTGGGACGGGCTCCTATGGCTACACCTTC. Its translation is CASSLLGTGSYGYTF. The chain joins TRBV4-2 to TRBJ1-2, with TRBD1 as a possible D gene (5 bases). The germline V gene encodes CDR1 LGHNA and CDR2 YNFKEQ. V gave up 4 bases and J gave up 4 bases, with 16 bases separating them. This CDR3 spans 15 amino acids.

This clonotype was recorded at least ten times. This sequence joins TRBV3-1 and TRBJ2-1; D ambiguous. V lost 3 bases and J lost 3, with 0 bases in between. Germline values: CDR1 LGHDT, CDR2 YNNKEL (reference sequence). The CDR3 runs 11 residues. The CDR3 DNA is TGTGCCAGCAGCCACTACAATGAGCAGTTCTTC. It encodes CASSHYNEQFF.

In its sample, this clonotype was seen many times. V usage is TRBV18 and J usage is TRBJ2-7, with 9 bases identical to TRBD1. Germline V gene sequence: CDR1 KGHSH, CDR2 LQKENI. The CDR3 contains 14 residues. The junction had 8 bases not matched to a gene; V was cut back by 5 bases and J by 6 bases. The CDR3 is CASSIRDRAIEQYF. The CDR3 coding sequence is TGTGCCAGCTCAATCCGGGACAGGGCCATCGAGCAGTACTTC.

The chain combines TRBV19 with TRBJ2-1; tentatively, D is TRBD2 (6 bases). The ends were cut back, 3 bases at V and 3 bases at J, with 18 bases in the middle. CDR3 length: 17 amino acids. CDR1 and CDR2 (germline): LNHDA, SQIVND (reference sequence). The CDR3 spells CASSMGVAATYYNEQFF. In DNA, the CDR3 is TGTGCCAGTAGTATGGGGGTAGCGGCGACTTACTACAATGAGCAGTTCTTC.

The chain joins TRBV12-3 or TRBV12-4 to TRBJ2-1, with D unclear. V was clipped by 5 bases and J by 10 bases, with 6 bases between them. The CDR3 consists of 10 residues. The CDR3 nucleotides are TGTGCCAGCAGTCGTATGGAGCAGTTCTTC. Translation gives CASSRMEQFF.

This clonotype has a count of ten or more. The CDR3 sequence: CASSQRPQGNEQFF. CDR3 in DNA: TGTGCCAGCAGTCAACGACCGCAGGGGAATGAGCAGTTCTTC. The rearrangement links TRBV11-1 to TRBJ2-1; maybe TRBD1 (6 bases). Deletions cut 6 bases from V and 7 bases from J, with 16 bases between. The CDR3 is 14 amino acids. Germline CDR1 is SGHAT and CDR2 is FQDESV (reference sequence).

The V gene is TRBV30, the J gene TRBJ2-3; TRBD2 aligns across 9 bases. J gave up 1 base and V 3 bases, and 14 bases lay outside the gene matches. CDR1 and CDR2 from the germline V gene are GTSNPN and SVGIG (reference sequence). This CDR3 spans 18 amino acids. The CDR3 region has the DNA TGTGCCTGGAGCTTGGGCCTAGCGGGACCGGGGGGCACAGATACGCAGTATTTT. Amino acid sequence: CAWSLGLAGPGGTDTQYF. Full variable domain (rest looked up from reference TRBV30 and TRBJ2-3): SQTIHQWPATLVQPVGSPLSLECTVEGTSNPNLYWYRQAAGRGLQLLFYSVGIGQISSEVPQNLSASRPQDRQFILSSKKLLLSDSGFYLCAWSLGLAGPGGTDTQYFGPGTRLTVL.

This clonotype was detected ten times or more. CDR3 region: CASSIQQGWTEAFF. The CDR3 DNA is TGTGCCAGTAGTATACAACAGGGTTGGACTGAAGCTTTCTTT. The J gene is TRBJ1-1, the V gene TRBV19, with D maybe TRBD1 (6 bases). V lost 2 bases and J lost 5, with 12 bases in between. The V gene's germline CDR1 is LNHDA and CDR2 SQIVND (reference sequence). This CDR3 comprises 14 residues.

This clonotype was counted many times. The V and J genes are TRBV9 and TRBJ2-7; 11 positions match TRBD1. This CDR3 is 16 amino acids long. Germline V lookup: CDR1 SGDLS, CDR2 YYNGEE. With 1 base clipped from V and 2 bases from J, the junction kept 5 bases outside the gene matches. The DNA for the CDR3 is TGTGCCAGCAGCGTATCTCCGGGACAGGGGGCCTACGAGCAGTACTTC. This sequence encodes CASSVSPGQGAYEQYF.